This T cell receptor beta chain was sequenced for a study of naive and memory T cell subsets. Treatment noted: skin biopsy from PPD injection site in Mantoux-positive individual. An oligonucleotide containing a UMI was ligated to the 3' end of TCR cDNA. Skin biopsies came from PPD injection sites in Mantoux-positive individuals. Amplification of ligated cDNA took four PCR rounds with SP2 and nested alpha and beta constant primers. Via MiXCR, TCRdb re-called the UMI-ligation and nested PCR reads, giving one row per CDR3 protein. This sample has approximately 21,000 distinct CDR3 sequences, with roughly 5.5% found just once. The table lists this clonotype with many counts. Its antigen remains unknown. Germline V lookup: CDR1 SEHNR, CDR2 FQNEAQ (reference sequence). V lost 3 bases to trimming and J lost 0 bases, with 5 bases between them. CDR3 length: 13 residues. Regarding the study as a whole: This RNA-based method may be sensitive to activation-related transcript changes. Reportedly, tuberculin skin test sites gave far more TCRs than other biopsies.

The receptor was isolated from an adult in good health. Specimen: skin, collected from a tuberculin skin test site. The rearrangement uses TRBV7-9 and TRBJ1-1, with a weak D call TRBD1 (5 bases). CDR3 residues: CASSLDMNTEAFF. The CDR3 nucleotides are TGTGCCAGCAGCTTGGACATGAACACTGAAGCTTTCTTT.